This T cell receptor beta chain emerged from a study of a mutant IDH1 vaccine in newly diagnosed glioma. About the study: Vaccination started 4-6 weeks after radiotherapy alone, or with temozolomide cycles.

Time point: week 47, end of study. Vaccination used 300 ug of mutant IDH1 20-mer peptide per dose, with topical imiquimod. Donor diagnoses consisted of new WHO grade 3 or 4 IDH1-mutant, ATRX-lost astrocytomas. Concerning this clone itself: Its target is not known.

Using immunoSEQ multiplex PCR, the repertoire was profiled, and TCRdb retains in-frame clones only, with some absent. The sample lists roughly 38,000 clones, 70% to 85% seen once, with roughly 20% in the top ten. Germline loops: CDR1 ENHRY, CDR2 SYGVKD. The CDR3 extends over 13 amino acids. V was cut by 3 bases and J by 5 bases, with 11 bases left in between. General observations from the study: Detectable vaccine-induced immune responses arose in 80% to 95% of patients. There seemed to be no relation between pseudoprogression and changes in top peripheral T cell clonotypes.

V and J are TRBV10-3 and TRBJ2-7; D is ambiguous. Sequenced here: PBMCs, sampled from a glioma patient whose treatment included an IDH1 peptide vaccine. The origin of this receptor is a man between 18 and 35 years old with glioma. Some clones in this sample may be carry-over from other donors' samples. Here the CDR3 reads CAISDWTADEQYF. In nucleotides, the CDR3 is TGTGCCATCAGTGATTGGACGGCTGACGAGCAGTACTTC.